A selection of T cell receptor beta chains follows, all from one sample in a study of OX40 agonist ivuxolimab in advanced cancers. Clones were sequenced by immunoSEQ multiplex PCR, and TCRdb holds only the in-frame ones, with some missing. The sample contains over 30,000 clones, nearly 95% of which appear only once. Sequenced here: CD4+ or CD8+ T cells sorted from blood, sampled in a trial of the OX40 agonist ivuxolimab. These receptors came from an adult with an advanced solid tumor such as melanoma, head and neck, liver or kidney cancer. The conserved cysteine and the conserved F or W are not part of the CDR3 here. Fields, in order: D gene, J gene, V gene, CDR3 protein. A D gene is named only where the DNA matches it firmly.

D gene: -; J gene: TRBJ2-3; V gene: TRBV28; CDR3 protein: ASSPQLASTDTQY
D gene: -; J gene: TRBJ2-5; V gene: TRBV7-9; CDR3 protein: ASSFRAEETQY
D gene: -; J gene: TRBJ2-1; V gene: TRBV6-5; CDR3 protein: ASKGGFSYNEQF
D gene: -; J gene: TRBJ1-4; V gene: TRBV7-2; CDR3 protein: ASSRSGRVNEKLF
D gene: -; J gene: TRBJ2-5; V gene: TRBV6-6; CDR3 protein: ASSYRETQY
D gene: -; J gene: TRBJ2-7; V gene: TRBV7-9; CDR3 protein: ASSLLGAGTTYEQY
D gene: -; J gene: TRBJ2-7; V gene: TRBV28; CDR3 protein: ASTSKAYEQY
D gene: TRBD1; J gene: TRBJ1-5; V gene: TRBV7-8; CDR3 protein: ASSSGQGSNQPQH
D gene: -; J gene: TRBJ1-6; V gene: TRBV6-5; CDR3 protein: ASSPQDTGESPLH
D gene: -; J gene: TRBJ1-1; V gene: TRBV2; CDR3 protein: ASNRQNTEAF
D gene: -; J gene: TRBJ1-1; V gene: TRBV30; CDR3 protein: AWSDVEEAF
D gene: -; J gene: TRBJ1-2; V gene: TRBV6-1; CDR3 protein: ASTTEANYGYT
D gene: -; J gene: TRBJ2-7; V gene: TRBV5-4; CDR3 protein: ASSSHYYEQY
D gene: -; J gene: TRBJ2-3; V gene: TRBV5-1; CDR3 protein: ASSLSNPSTDTQY
D gene: -; J gene: TRBJ2-7; V gene: TRBV2; CDR3 protein: ASSELGLTYEQY
D gene: TRBD2; J gene: TRBJ2-1; V gene: TRBV15; CDR3 protein: ATSRDLAGGINEQF
D gene: -; J gene: TRBJ2-3; V gene: TRBV2; CDR3 protein: ATQRADTQY
D gene: TRBD2; J gene: TRBJ2-7; V gene: TRBV28; CDR3 protein: ASSLAGGSYEQY
D gene: TRBD1; J gene: TRBJ1-1; V gene: TRBV7-9; CDR3 protein: ASSSWTGGGSTEAF
D gene: TRBD1; J gene: TRBJ1-6; V gene: TRBV19; CDR3 protein: ASSIGVQGNSPLH
D gene: -; J gene: TRBJ1-5; V gene: TRBV2; CDR3 protein: ASRPGTRGTGSNQPQH
D gene: TRBD2; J gene: TRBJ2-2; V gene: TRBV9; CDR3 protein: ASSRTSGSVGGELF
D gene: TRBD2; J gene: TRBJ2-3; V gene: TRBV7-9; CDR3 protein: ASSFGLARDTQY
D gene: TRBD1; J gene: TRBJ1-1; V gene: TRBV7-8; CDR3 protein: ASSSRTGFMNTEAF
D gene: TRBD1; J gene: TRBJ1-2; V gene: TRBV11-2; CDR3 protein: ASSEGAIYGYT
D gene: TRBD1; J gene: TRBJ1-4; V gene: TRBV7-9; CDR3 protein: ASSLVATGTLF
D gene: TRBD1; J gene: TRBJ2-7; V gene: TRBV18; CDR3 protein: ASSPSTGGFYEQY
D gene: -; J gene: TRBJ2-2; V gene: TRBV7-3; CDR3 protein: ASSLNAPNTGELF
D gene: -; J gene: TRBJ2-6; V gene: TRBV19; CDR3 protein: ASTSGANVLT
D gene: -; J gene: TRBJ1-1; V gene: TRBV5-1; CDR3 protein: ASSSGGLGFGGEAF
D gene: TRBD1; J gene: TRBJ2-3; V gene: TRBV4-3; CDR3 protein: ASSQETPLGGQYTDTQY
D gene: -; J gene: TRBJ1-2; V gene: TRBV30; CDR3 protein: AWSAGSNYGYT
D gene: TRBD2; J gene: TRBJ2-1; V gene: TRBV15; CDR3 protein: ATSRGVETSDKREQF
D gene: -; J gene: TRBJ2-2; V gene: TRBV13; CDR3 protein: ASSLKQDSTAGELF
D gene: -; J gene: TRBJ2-6; V gene: TRBV5-5; CDR3 protein: ASSLGQTGANVLT
D gene: -; J gene: TRBJ2-2; V gene: TRBV7-9; CDR3 protein: ASSPPGLNTGELF
D gene: -; J gene: TRBJ2-5; V gene: TRBV10-3; CDR3 protein: AISPGLPQETQY
D gene: TRBD1; J gene: TRBJ1-5; V gene: TRBV7-8; CDR3 protein: ASSSETGDSNQPQH
D gene: TRBD1; J gene: TRBJ2-3; V gene: TRBV4-2; CDR3 protein: ASSQTGARGTDTQY
D gene: -; J gene: TRBJ2-3; V gene: TRBV18; CDR3 protein: ASSPGYPSYTDTQY